This record looks at one TCR beta chain sequence and its context. This sample was included in a study of shared clonotypes between healthy human individuals. Looked up from germline, CDR1 is SGHAT and CDR2 is FQNNGV. The junction had 5 bases not matched to a gene; V was cut back by 3 bases and J by 7 bases. There are 15 residues in the CDR3. A deep-level run was used for the assay. In the original analysis: Without quality scores, immunoSEQ junctional reads could not be filtered like full-length reads. Repertoires were generated with immunoSEQ multiplex PCR, while TCRdb's copy carries only in-frame clones and drops some. V and J calls and clone size come straight from that table; D and trimming were deduced from the DNA. Here the sample spans 450,000 to 500,000 clones, less than 80% being singletons.

This sequence was found in a woman aged 35 to 49 in good health. Some clones in this sample may be carry-over from other donors' samples. Sample: PBMCs. The gene calls are TRBV11-2 and TRBJ2-1, with 11 bases fitting TRBD2. The DNA of the CDR3 is TGTGCCAGCAGCTTGGGGAGACTAGCGGGAAATGAGCAGTTCTTC. Protein product: CASSLGRLAGNEQFF.